This T cell receptor (beta chain) comes out of a study of a mutant IDH1 vaccine in newly diagnosed glioma. The assay was immunoSEQ multiplex PCR, and TCRdb's table has in-frame clones only and misses some. Of tens of thousands of clones in the sample, 65% to 85% were seen once. Germline CDR1 reads SGHNT; CDR2 reads YYREEE (reference sequence). This CDR3 is built from 18 residues. Between the trimmed V and J ends, which lost 0 bases and 7 bases, there was a span of 22 bases. Comments on this clone: Its antigen remains unidentified.

Time point of the sample: week 23, last vaccination. In the vaccine, a single dose held 300 ug of the mutant IDH1 20-mer peptide, along with topical imiquimod. The TCR sequence derives from a woman between 18 and 29 years old with glioma. The specimen was PBMCs, collected from a glioma patient whose treatment included an IDH1 peptide vaccine. The rearrangement links TRBV5-4 to TRBJ1-4; unclear D gene. CDR3 region: CASSLAVSAGGSSEKLFF. The CDR3 nucleotides are TGTGCCAGCAGCTTGGCGGTGTCCGCCGGCGGATCTAGTGAAAAACTGTTTTTT.